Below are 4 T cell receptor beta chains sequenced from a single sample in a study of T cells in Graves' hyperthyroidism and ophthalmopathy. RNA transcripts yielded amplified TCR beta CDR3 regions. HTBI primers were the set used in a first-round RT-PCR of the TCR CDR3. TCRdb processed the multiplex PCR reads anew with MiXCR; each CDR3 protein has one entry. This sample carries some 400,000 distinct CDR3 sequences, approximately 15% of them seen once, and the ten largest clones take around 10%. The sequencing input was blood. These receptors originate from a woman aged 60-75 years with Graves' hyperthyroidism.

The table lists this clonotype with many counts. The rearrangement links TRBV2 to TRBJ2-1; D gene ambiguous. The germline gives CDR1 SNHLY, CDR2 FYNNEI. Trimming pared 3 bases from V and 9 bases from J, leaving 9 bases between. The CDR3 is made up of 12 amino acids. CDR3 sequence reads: CASSDQVTEQFF. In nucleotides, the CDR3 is TGTGCCAGCAGTGATCAGGTGACTGAGCAGTTCTTC.

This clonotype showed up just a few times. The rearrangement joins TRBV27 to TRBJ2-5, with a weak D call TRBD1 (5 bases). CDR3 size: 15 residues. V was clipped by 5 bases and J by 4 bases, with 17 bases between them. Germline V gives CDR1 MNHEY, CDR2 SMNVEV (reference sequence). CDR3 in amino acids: CASSPQGWSGETQYF. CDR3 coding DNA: TGTGCCAGCAGTCCCCAGGGTTGGTCGGGAGAGACCCAGTACTTC.

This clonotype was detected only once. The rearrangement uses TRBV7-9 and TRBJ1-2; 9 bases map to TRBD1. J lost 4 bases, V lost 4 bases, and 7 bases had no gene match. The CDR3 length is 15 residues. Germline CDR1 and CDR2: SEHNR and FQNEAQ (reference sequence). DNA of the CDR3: TGTGCCAGCAGCTCATACAGGGGGCCCTCCTATGGCTACACCTTC. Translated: CASSSYRGPSYGYTF.

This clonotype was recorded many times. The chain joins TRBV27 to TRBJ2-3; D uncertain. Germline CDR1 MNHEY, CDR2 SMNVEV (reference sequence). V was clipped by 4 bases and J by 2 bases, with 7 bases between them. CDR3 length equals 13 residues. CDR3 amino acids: CASSSLYTDTQYF. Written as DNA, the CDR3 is TGTGCCAGCAGTTCCCTTTACACAGATACGCAGTATTTT.